These 28 T cell receptor beta chains share one sample of origin, sequenced in a study of metastatic and nonmetastatic thyroid tumors. TCRdb re-called clones from the PCR reads using MiXCR. The data hold 30,000 to 35,000 clones, with 15% observed a single time. Ahead of thyroid surgery, no patient had received treatment of any kind. The specimen was blood. These receptors came from a male donor with papillary thyroid cancer or a benign thyroid nodule (not recorded which). Some clones in this sample may be carry-over from other donors' samples.

At least ten counts were recorded for this clone. V gene TRBV5-1 combines with J gene TRBJ2-2; TRBD2 agrees at 8 bases. CDR3 length equals 15 residues. V was pared by 4 bases and J by 5 bases, with 7 bases of the junction left unmatched. The germline V gene has CDR1 SGHRS and CDR2 YFSETQ. CDR3 nucleotides: TGCGCCAGCAGCCAAAGCGGGAGCGGGACCGGGGAGCTGTTTTTT. It is translated as CASSQSGSGTGELFF.

This clone has more than one count but fewer than ten. The junction and the germline gene differ at one end; a read error may be behind it. The chain recombines TRBV6-1 with TRBJ2-7; TRBD2 is a possible D gene (5 bases). The CDR3 length is 12 residues. Looked up from germline, CDR1 is MNHNS and CDR2 is SASEGT. CDR3 loop: CVSGRVSYEQYF. CDR3 DNA sequence: TGTGTCAGCGGACGGGTCTCCTACGAGCAGTACTTC.

This clone was counted at least ten times. The rearrangement joins TRBV10-1 to TRBJ2-3, with a tentative D call TRBD1 (6 bases). CDR3 length: 15 amino acids. V was clipped by 3 bases and J by 2 bases, with 12 bases between them. Germline V gene lookup returns CDR1 WNHNN and CDR2 SYGVQD (reference sequence). Written as DNA, the CDR3 is TGCGCCAGCAGTGAAGGGGGTCCAACCACAGATACGCAGTATTTT. This encodes CASSEGGPTTDTQYF.

This clone was seen at least ten times. The V call is TRBV5-1, the J call TRBJ2-2; a weak D match, TRBD1 (5 bases). Between the trimmed V and J ends, which lost 0 bases and 6 bases, there was a span of 9 bases. The CDR3 spans 14 residues. Germline V gene data show CDR1 as SGHRS and CDR2 as YFSETQ. CDR3 DNA sequence: TGCGCCAGCAGCTTGGGCAGGGTCTCCGGGGAGCTGTTTTTT. Translating it yields CASSLGRVSGELFF.

A few counts support this clone. The J gene is TRBJ1-2, the V gene TRBV6-1; possible D gene TRBD1, 5 bases. CDR3 length: 15 amino acids. The V end was cut by 6 bases, the J end by 4 bases, with 18 bases between. Germline lookup yields CDR1 MNHNS and CDR2 SASEGT. CDR3 bases: TGTGCCAGCAGCCCCCGTGTGGGGGGGAGCTATGGCTACACCTTC. This translates into CASSPRVGGSYGYTF.

This clone was seen many times. V and J are TRBV5-1 and TRBJ2-5, with 15 bases matching TRBD2. The CDR3 has 18 residues. With V trimmed by 2 bases and J by 4 bases, 9 bases remained unmatched. Germline V gene lookup returns CDR1 SGHRS and CDR2 YFSETQ. The CDR3 sequence is CASSFRGLAGGPGETQYF. CDR3 sequence (DNA): TGCGCCAGCAGCTTCCGTGGACTAGCGGGAGGGCCGGGAGAGACCCAGTACTTC.

This clone is labeled medium-sized. This rearrangement joins TRBV19 to TRBJ2-2; no definite D call. CDR3 size: 14 residues. Germline V gives CDR1 LNHDA, CDR2 SQIVND (reference sequence). Trimming removed 5 bases from V and 5 bases from J, with 12 bases in between. This CDR3 reads CASSEWGRTGELFF. CDR3 sequence (DNA): TGTGCCAGTAGTGAGTGGGGTAGGACCGGGGAGCTGTTTTTT.

In this sample, this clone turned up a few times. A junction boundary mismatches the germline segment, possibly from a read error. The rearrangement uses TRBV12-5 and TRBJ2-7; 8 bases align to TRBD2. The CDR3 is 16 amino acids. The germline V gene has CDR1 LGHNT and CDR2 FRNRAP. The CDR3 loop reads CASGLVRGGEDHEKYF. The DNA of the CDR3 is TGTGCTAGTGGTTTGGTACGGGGGGGAGAGGACCACGAGAAGTACTTC.

This clone has a count of ten or more. This chain links TRBV10-3 with TRBJ2-7; 7 bases are a match to TRBD1. Trimming cost V 6 bases and J 0 bases; bases outside gene matches: 5. This CDR3 has 14 amino acids. Germline V CDR1 and CDR2: ENHRY, SYGVKD. CDR3 DNA: TGTGCCATCAGCGGACAGGCTAGCTCCTACGAGCAGTACTTC. Protein product: CAISGQASSYEQYF.

This clone was counted only a few times. This sequence joins TRBV6-1 and TRBJ1-5, with TRBD1 matching 8 bases. Germline trimming cut 6 bases from V and 5 bases from J; bases unmatched to any gene: 3. Germline V gives CDR1 MNHNS, CDR2 SASEGT. This CDR3 spans 13 amino acids. CDR3 nucleotides: TGTGCCAGCAGGGGGACAGGATATCAGCCCCAGCATTTT. As protein: CASRGTGYQPQHF.

This clone was counted at least ten times. V usage is TRBV5-8 and J usage is TRBJ2-7; possible D gene TRBD1, 5 bases. V was shortened by 2 bases and J by 6 bases, with 9 bases between the two germline ends. CDR1 is SGHTS, CDR2 YDEGEE, per germline. There are 12 residues in the CDR3. The CDR3 spells CASSLRGREQYF. CDR3 coding DNA: TGTGCCAGCAGCTTAAGGGGCCGCGAGCAGTACTTC.

The chain carries TRBV2 and TRBJ2-7, with 8 bases aligning to TRBD2. Germline CDR1 and CDR2: SNHLY and FYNNEI. The junction had 17 bases not matched to a gene; V was cut back by 7 bases and J by 6 bases. The CDR3 runs 16 residues. Written as DNA, the CDR3 is TGTGCCAGCACGCCCCCGGGAGGGGGAGGGGGGCTCGAGCAGTACTTC. It codes for CASTPPGGGGGLEQYF.

This clone appeared many times. The V and J genes are TRBV4-3 and TRBJ2-7; D gene unclear. V lost 0 bases to trimming and J lost 0 bases, with 9 bases between them. Germline V gene sequence: CDR1 LGHNA, CDR2 YSLEER. The CDR3 is 15 residues long. The chain's CDR3 is CASSQDSTGSYEQYF. The CDR3 DNA reads TGCGCCAGCAGCCAAGATTCTACGGGCTCCTACGAGCAGTACTTC.

This clone was counted at least ten times. The chain is built from TRBV19 and TRBJ1-5, with 7 positions matching TRBD1. The junction had 5 bases not matched to a gene; V was cut back by 6 bases and J by 6 bases. There are 13 residues in the CDR3. Germline-derived CDR1 and CDR2 are LNHDA and SQIVND (reference sequence). CDR3 in amino acids: CASSDRAAQPQHF. As DNA, the CDR3 is TGTGCCAGTAGCGACAGGGCTGCTCAGCCCCAGCATTTT.

This sequence joins TRBV30 and TRBJ2-1; D remains ambiguous. Germline-derived CDR1 and CDR2 are GTSNPN and SVGIG (reference sequence). The CDR3 is 13 residues long. Deletions cut 3 bases from V and 7 bases from J, with 13 bases between. The CDR3 loop is CAWSLVGGNEQFF. For the CDR3, the DNA is TGTGCCTGGAGCCTTGTGGGTGGGAATGAGCAGTTCTTC.

At least ten counts were recorded for this clone. The chain joins TRBV28 to TRBJ2-7; TRBD1 agrees at 9 bases. This CDR3 region has 13 residues. Per germline, CDR1 MDHEN and CDR2 SYDVKM. The junction had 5 bases not matched to a gene; V was cut back by 7 bases and J by 4 bases. The CDR3 sequence is CASIGTGTYEQYF. For the CDR3, the DNA is TGTGCCAGCATCGGGACAGGGACGTACGAGCAGTACTTC.

This clone was seen many times. This sequence joins TRBV5-1 and TRBJ2-5; D is possibly TRBD1 (5 bases). Between the trimmed V and J ends, which lost 1 base and 5 bases, there was a span of 9 bases. CDR1 and CDR2 from the germline V gene are SGHRS and YFSETQ. This CDR3 comprises 13 residues. This CDR3 is CASSLRGSETQYF. The CDR3 bases are TGCGCCAGCAGCTTGAGGGGTTCGGAGACCCAGTACTTC.

This clone occurred many times. This chain connects TRBV15 to TRBJ1-5; unclear D gene. This CDR3 has 16 amino acids. In germline, CDR1 is LNHNV, CDR2 YYDKDF (reference sequence). Deletions cut 2 bases from V and 3 bases from J, with 14 bases between. The CDR3 DNA follows: TGTGCCACCAGCAGATCTTCGATTTTGGACAATCAGCCCCAGCATTTT. Residues: CATSRSSILDNQPQHF. Drawing the rest from reference TRBV15 and TRBJ1-5, the complete variable domain is DAMVIQNPRYQVTQFGKPVTLSCSQTLNHNVMYWYQQKSSQAPKLLFHYYDKDFNNEADTPDNFQSRRPNTSFCFLDIRSPGLGDTAMYLCATSRSSILDNQPQHFGDGTRLSIL.

This clone was counted at least ten times. The chain uses TRBV7-9 and TRBJ1-3, with a possible D match to TRBD1 (5 bases). CDR3 size: 15 residues. Trimming took off 4 bases at V and 4 bases at J, with 14 bases between the two ends. Germline assignment: CDR1 SEHNR and CDR2 FQNEAQ (reference sequence). This CDR3 reads CASSSTGAGGNTIYF. DNA of the CDR3: TGTGCCAGCAGCTCGACTGGGGCGGGAGGAAACACCATATATTTT.

This clone came up many times. V is TRBV27 and J is TRBJ1-2; maybe TRBD1 (5 bases). The V gene's germline CDR1 is MNHEY and CDR2 SMNVEV (reference sequence). The germline V and J ends were trimmed by 3 bases and 4 bases, with 12 bases remaining between them. The CDR3 contains 14 residues. DNA for the CDR3: TGTGCCAGCAGTTTCGGGGGAGGTACCTATGGCTACACCTTC. It translates to CASSFGGGTYGYTF.

This clone has at least ten counts. The chain is built from TRBV19 and TRBJ1-5, with D tentatively TRBD1 (5 bases). The length of the CDR3 is 14 residues. CDR1 is LNHDA and CDR2 is SQIVND in the germline V gene (reference sequence). Trimming pared 4 bases from V and 1 base from J, leaving 8 bases between. CDR3 bases: TGTGCCAGTAGTACAGGGTTGAGCAATCAGCCCCAGCATTTT. Translated, it gives CASSTGLSNQPQHF.

This clone showed up many times. The chain carries TRBV27 and TRBJ1-2, with D unresolved. This CDR3 has 10 residues. The germline CDR1 and CDR2 sequences are MNHEY and SMNVEV (reference sequence). Trimming stripped 8 bases from V and 2 bases from J, with 3 bases between. CDR3 nucleotides: TGTGCCAGCCCCAACTATGGCTACACCTTC. Translation gives CASPNYGYTF.

This clone occurred many times. The J gene is TRBJ2-1, the V gene TRBV19; D might be TRBD1 (5 bases). This CDR3 contains 16 residues. Trimming cost V 4 bases and J 2 bases, with 15 bases left between them. Per germline, CDR1 LNHDA and CDR2 SQIVND (reference sequence). The CDR3 DNA sequence: TGTGCCAGTAGTACCAGGGCCGGCCCGACCTACAATGAGCAGTTCTTC. It codes for CASSTRAGPTYNEQFF.

CDR3 nucleotide sequence: TGTGCCAGCTCACGCTTGGAAGGTGGGGCCAACGTCCTGACTTTC. Protein: CASSRLEGGANVLTF. The V call is TRBV18, the J call TRBJ2-6, with D unclear. Germline CDR1 and CDR2: KGHSH and LQKENI. V lost 4 bases to trimming and J lost 3 bases, with 10 bases between them. The CDR3 covers 15 residues.

This clone occurred many times. A much more abundant neighbour one base away suggests this may be a read error. V and J are TRBV12-3 or TRBV12-4 and TRBJ1-1, with a tentative D call TRBD1 (5 bases). CDR3 length equals 14 residues. CDR3 sequence (DNA): TGTGCCAGCAGTTTCGCGCAGGGACCGGGTGAAGCTTCCTTT. Protein: CASSFAQGPGEASF.

This clone appeared many times. The J gene is TRBJ2-7, the V gene TRBV7-2; tentatively, D is TRBD1 (6 bases). Germline V CDR1 and CDR2: SGHTA, FQGNSA. V was shortened by 3 bases and J by 2 bases, with 11 bases between the two germline ends. This CDR3 is built from 14 residues. CDR3 residues: CASSFPGAAYEQYF. As DNA, the CDR3 is TGTGCCAGCAGCTTCCCAGGGGCAGCCTACGAGCAGTACTTC.

This clone was recorded many times. The chain is built from TRBV11-3 and TRBJ2-3; 14 bases are a match to TRBD2. This CDR3 contains 15 residues. Per the germline V gene, CDR1 is SGHNT and CDR2 is YENEEA. Germline trimming cut 5 bases from V and 5 bases from J; bases unmatched to any gene: 3. CDR3 sequence (DNA): TGTGCCAGCAGCACGGGACTAGCGGGAGAAGATACGCAGTATTTT. It specifies CASSTGLAGEDTQYF.

The sample holds many counts of this clone. The chain couples TRBV4-1 to TRBJ1-2, with D maybe TRBD1 (5 bases). Germline assignment: CDR1 MGHRA and CDR2 YSYEKL. This CDR3 spans 15 amino acids. Trimming took 1 base from V and 7 from J, leaving 16 bases between them. For the CDR3, the DNA is TGCGCCAGCAGCCAAGGGGGCGGGAACCAGGCTGGCTACACCTTC. Its protein product is CASSQGGGNQAGYTF.